The 17 T cell receptor beta chains listed next were all sequenced from one sample in a study of blood T cell repertoires in COVID-19. Measured with immunoSEQ multiplex PCR; TCRdb has only the in-frame clones, and not every one. Here the sample spans fewer than 250,000 clones, 65% to 85% being singletons. Sequenced input: PBMCs or T cells enriched from blood (not recorded which). The receptors stem from a woman between 40 and 55 years old with acute COVID-19.

The chain uses TRBV9 and TRBJ1-1; TRBD1 aligns across 9 bases. Germline trimming cut 0 bases from V and 4 bases from J; bases unmatched to any gene: 10. Germline values: CDR1 SGDLS, CDR2 YYNGEE. The CDR3 is 17 amino acids. CDR3 nucleotides: TGTGCCAGCAGCGTAGCGGCGACAGGGGGTTTGGGCACTGAAGCTTTCTTT. Protein: CASSVAATGGLGTEAFF.

The chain is built from TRBV2 and TRBJ1-1; the D is unclear. Germline loops: CDR1 SNHLY, CDR2 FYNNEI. The CDR3 length is 12 residues. V was pared by 9 bases and J by 0 bases, with 8 bases between. The CDR3 is CARRNMNTEAFF. CDR3 coding DNA: TGTGCCAGGCGGAACATGAACACTGAAGCTTTCTTT.

The CDR3 loop is CASSRSGGTLNYEQYF. Here the CDR3 DNA reads TGTGCCAGCAGCCGATCGGGGGGGACCCTAAACTACGAGCAGTACTTC. V gene TRBV5-4 combines with J gene TRBJ2-7; 8 nucleotides align to TRBD2. The CDR3 length is 16 residues. Germline CDR1 SGHNT, CDR2 YYREEE (reference sequence). J lost 3 bases, V lost 4 bases, and 12 bases had no gene match.

Only one count was recorded for this clone. The rearrangement joins TRBV5-1 to TRBJ2-3; 9 nucleotides match TRBD1. The CDR3 extends over 18 amino acids. The germline V gene has CDR1 SGHRS and CDR2 YFSETQ. V lost 3 bases, J lost 0 bases, and 11 bases stayed unmatched. The CDR3 bases are TGCGCCAGCAGCTCCGGACAGGGGATAGGACCCAGCACAGATACGCAGTATTTT. This gives the protein CASSSGQGIGPSTDTQYF.

CDR3 sequence reads: CASSRTGTGTDTQYF. CDR3 sequence (DNA): TGTGCCAGCAGCCGGACAGGGACGGGCACAGATACGCAGTATTTT. The chain recombines TRBV7-3 with TRBJ2-3; 8 bases line up with TRBD1. This CDR3 comprises 15 residues. The J segment lost 1 base and the V segment lost 5 bases, leaving 5 bases of the junction unmatched. Per germline, CDR1 SGHTA and CDR2 FQGTGA. The whole variable domain, filled in from reference TRBV7-3 and TRBJ2-3, reads GAGVSQTPSNKVTEKGKYVELRCDPISGHTALYWYRQSLGQGPEFLIYFQGTGAADDSGLPNDRFFAVRPEGSVSTLKIQRTERGDSAVYLCASSRTGTGTDTQYFGPGTRLTVL.

This sequence joins TRBV30 and TRBJ1-2; TRBD1 aligns across 8 bases. The germline V gene has CDR1 GTSNPN and CDR2 SVGIG (reference sequence). Trimming at V came to 0 bases and at J to 4 bases, leaving 7 bases not matched to a gene. This CDR3 has 15 amino acids. In nucleotides, the CDR3 is TGTGCCTGGAGTGTAACAGGGGGGTCAGGCTATGGCTACACCTTC. Its protein is CAWSVTGGSGYGYTF.

The chain has TRBV5-1 and TRBJ1-3; no reliable D call. Trimming pared 0 bases from V and 0 bases from J, leaving 13 bases between. CDR1 SGHRS and CDR2 YFSETQ come from the germline V gene. The CDR3 contains 17 residues. The CDR3 DNA is TGCGCCAGCAGCTTGGGGGCCAGCCCCTTCTCTGGAAACACCATATATTTT. Translated, it gives CASSLGASPFSGNTIYF.

This clone was counted only a few times. V is TRBV30 and J is TRBJ1-3, with D possibly matching TRBD1 (5 bases). Germline CDR1 is GTSNPN and CDR2 is SVGIG (reference sequence). This CDR3 has 14 amino acids. V dropped 1 base and J dropped 4 bases, with 11 bases sitting between them. Here the CDR3 DNA reads TGTGCCTGGAGTGCCGTCAGGGTGGGAAACACCATATATTTT. Protein: CAWSAVRVGNTIYF.

This chain links TRBV19 with TRBJ2-5, with 13 bases identical to TRBD2. CDR1 LNHDA and CDR2 SQIVND come from the germline V gene (reference sequence). The CDR3 consists of 15 residues. Trimming cost V 4 bases and J 5 bases; bases outside gene matches: 4. This CDR3 is CASSSGLAGAETQYF. The CDR3 DNA reads TGTGCCAGTAGTAGCGGACTAGCGGGAGCGGAGACCCAGTACTTC.

J is TRBJ1-5 and V is TRBV3-1 (or the pseudogene TRBV3-2); perhaps TRBD1 as D (6 bases). The CDR3 totals 14 residues. The ends were cut back, 6 bases at V and 4 bases at J, with 13 bases in the middle. CDR1 and CDR2 (germline): LGHDT, YNNKEL (reference sequence). In DNA form, the CDR3 reads TGTGCCAGCAGTCCACAGGGCGGAAATCAGCCCCAGCATTTT. It yields the protein CASSPQGGNQPQHF.

The genes are TRBV9 and TRBJ2-2, with D possibly matching TRBD1 (6 bases). The CDR3 runs 15 residues. The V and J ends lost 2 bases and 4 bases respectively, with 12 bases between them. Germline V CDR1 and CDR2: SGDLS, YYNGEE. The CDR3 nucleotides read TGTGCCAGCAGCGTCATCACAGGGAGCACCGGGGAGCTGTTTTTT. This gives the protein CASSVITGSTGELFF.

The V and J genes are TRBV6-5 and TRBJ2-7; D possibly corresponds to TRBD1 (6 bases). Trimming pared 6 bases from V and 2 bases from J, leaving 11 bases between. This CDR3 is built from 13 residues. CDR1 and CDR2 from the germline V gene are MNHEY and SVGAGI. This chain's CDR3 is CASRDTGPYEQYF. The CDR3 nucleotides are TGTGCCAGCAGAGACACAGGGCCCTACGAGCAGTACTTC.

This chain connects TRBV12-3 or TRBV12-4 to TRBJ2-3; D is possibly TRBD2 (5 bases). Trimming stripped 7 bases from V and 1 base from J, with 9 bases between. The CDR3 has 13 amino acids. The CDR3 nucleotides read TGTGCCAGCATTAGCGACGGCACAGATACGCAGTATTTT. Its protein is CASISDGTDTQYF.

The chain employs TRBV6-6 and TRBJ1-1; no definite D call. The CDR3 is 13 residues long. CDR1 is MNHNY and CDR2 is SVGAGI in the germline V gene (reference sequence). With 10 bases removed from V and 0 bases from J, the gap between germline ends came to 12 bases. This CDR3 is CAITRDMNTEAFF. As DNA, the CDR3 is TGTGCCATCACCCGCGACATGAACACTGAAGCTTTCTTT.

The rearrangement joins TRBV5-5 to TRBJ2-1; D is possibly TRBD2 (5 bases). In germline, CDR1 is SGHKS, CDR2 YYEKEE (reference sequence). This CDR3 spans 14 amino acids. The V gene lost 4 bases and the J gene lost 2 bases, with 10 bases spanning the gap. The CDR3 sequence: CASSLTAAYNEQFF. In DNA form, the CDR3 reads TGTGCCAGCAGCCTCACAGCGGCCTACAATGAGCAGTTCTTC.

V gene TRBV6-5 combines with J gene TRBJ2-5, with D possibly being TRBD1 (5 bases). Germline CDR1 reads MNHEY; CDR2 reads SVGAGI. V lost 6 bases and J lost 2, with 13 bases in between. The CDR3 consists of 14 residues. The CDR3 spells CASRLTAKQETQYF. The CDR3 nucleotides are TGTGCCAGCAGGTTGACAGCGAAACAAGAGACCCAGTACTTC.

A single count supports this clone. This CDR3 is also generated by other DNA sequences in the sample. This chain's CDR3 is CASTRDRGTEAFF. CDR3 nucleotide sequence: TGTGCCAGCACCCGCGACAGGGGCACTGAAGCTTTCTTT. This chain connects TRBV2 to TRBJ1-1; the match to TRBD1 covers 8 bases. The V gene's germline CDR1 is SNHLY and CDR2 FYNNEI. The V gene end was trimmed by 7 bases and the J gene end by 4 bases; junction bases not matched to a gene: 5. The CDR3 spans 13 residues.